The rows below give T cell receptor beta chains drawn from one sample of a study of T cell responses to AZD1222 COVID-19 vaccine. Sequencing used immunoSEQ multiplex PCR; TCRdb keeps in-frame clones, though not all of them. The repertoire holds 130,000 to 150,000 clones, with 90% to 95% as singletons. This specimen consisted of peripheral blood, obtained on day 0 of MenACWY control vaccination. These receptors all come from an adult in good health. CDR3s leave out the opening cysteine and the closing phenylalanine or tryptophan. Each record gives: V gene, J gene, CDR3 length, CDR3 protein.

TRBV11-3	TRBJ2-3	13	ASSLDGTGGDTQY
TRBV18	TRBJ1-1	11	ASSPQREAEAF
TRBV7-9	TRBJ2-7	15	ASSSPPPEGFSYEQY
TRBV9	TRBJ1-5	13	ASSVQGGSNQPQH
TRBV19	TRBJ1-1	11	ASRGQGRTEAF
TRBV12-5	TRBJ1-1	12	ASGPIRGVTEAF
TRBV7-9	TRBJ2-1	12	ASSGRRGYNEQF
TRBV18	TRBJ2-3	13	ASSPVLAAPDTQY
TRBV6-5	TRBJ2-1	12	ASRALSYRYEQF
TRBV5-4	TRBJ1-3	14	ASSRGAGSAGNTIY
TRBV5-1	TRBJ2-3	13	ASSLGGGTGDTQY
TRBV27	TRBJ1-1	9	ASTQGREAF
TRBV3-1/TRBV3-2	TRBJ1-5	14	ASSQFGQGMGQPQH
TRBV7-8	TRBJ1-6	12	ASSLRTDNSPLH
TRBV6-6	TRBJ1-2	12	ASSLHRSNYGYT
TRBV27	TRBJ1-3	13	ASSPRGSGGNTIY
TRBV7-9	TRBJ2-1	15	ASSLARHRAGAGEQF
TRBV5-4	TRBJ2-3	12	ASSLGRGTDTQY
TRBV9	TRBJ1-3	13	ASSSSPVGGNTIY
TRBV6-5	TRBJ2-3	12	ASSTTRPEMGQY
TRBV27	TRBJ2-3	12	ASTTGGPTDTQY
TRBV5-1	TRBJ1-4	13	ASRETGLANEKLF
TRBV25-1	TRBJ2-5	12	ASSETQRQETQY
TRBV4-1	TRBJ1-1	13	ASSQEWGAGTEAF
TRBV6-5	TRBJ1-2	12	ASSPTDHRDGYT
TRBV13	TRBJ1-1	11	ASSTAGGIEAF
TRBV19	TRBJ2-7	13	ASSMGTGGDYEQY
TRBV9	TRBJ2-7	10	ASSVESDEQY
TRBV7-9	TRBJ1-1	15	ASSSGTGKGLNTEAF
TRBV28	TRBJ1-2	15	ASSWGQYSGGMGGYT